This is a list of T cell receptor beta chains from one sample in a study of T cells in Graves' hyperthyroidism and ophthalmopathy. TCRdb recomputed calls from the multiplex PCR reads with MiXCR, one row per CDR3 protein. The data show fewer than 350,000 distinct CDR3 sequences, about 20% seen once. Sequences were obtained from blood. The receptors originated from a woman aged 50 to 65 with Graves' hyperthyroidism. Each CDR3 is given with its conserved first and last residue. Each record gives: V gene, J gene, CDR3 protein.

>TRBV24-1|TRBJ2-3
CATRGGGTDTQYF
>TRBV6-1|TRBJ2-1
CASIQGGGVNEQFF
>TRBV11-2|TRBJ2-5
CASSRRTAGETQYF
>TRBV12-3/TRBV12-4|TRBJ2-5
CASSLMWGQETQYF
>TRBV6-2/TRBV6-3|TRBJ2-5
CASSYRAGASETQYF
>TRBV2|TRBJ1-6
CASSREPPYNSPLHF
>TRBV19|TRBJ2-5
CASSIPPAQGARVETQYF
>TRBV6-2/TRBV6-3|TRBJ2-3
CASSYGQGATDTQYF
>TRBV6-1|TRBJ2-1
CASRGEVLAGGRAYNEQFF
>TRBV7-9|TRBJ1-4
CASSRAPTNEKLFF
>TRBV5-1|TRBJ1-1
CASSSWDTNTEAFF
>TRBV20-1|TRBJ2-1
CSARDETGAQEQFF
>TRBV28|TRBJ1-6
CASSPGAAGRSPLHF
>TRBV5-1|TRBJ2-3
CASSQLGSGSLTDTQYF
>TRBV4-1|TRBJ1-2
CASSQDQTGGVGYTF
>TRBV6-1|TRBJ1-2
CASRDLLDYGYTF
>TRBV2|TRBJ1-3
CASSPTGPTIYF
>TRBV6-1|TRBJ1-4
CASSDLQGRANEKLFF
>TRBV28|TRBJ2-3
CASSFRSWGTDTQYF
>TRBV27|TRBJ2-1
CASSLSGAGNEQFF
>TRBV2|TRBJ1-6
CATGHLRDNSPLHF
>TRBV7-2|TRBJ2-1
CASSLYEGNNEQFF
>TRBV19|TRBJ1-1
CASRLHSNTEAFF
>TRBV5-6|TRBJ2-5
CASSWGVQETQYF
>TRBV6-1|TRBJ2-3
CASSSWTSGYDSTDTQYF
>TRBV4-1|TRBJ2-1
CASSLVGAYNEQFF
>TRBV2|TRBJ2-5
CASRGTGQETQYF
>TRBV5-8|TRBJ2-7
CASSLEDEQYF
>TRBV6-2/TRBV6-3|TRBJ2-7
CASSRRLSGTIAYEQYF
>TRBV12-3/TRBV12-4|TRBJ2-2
CASSPFSGGSAGELFF
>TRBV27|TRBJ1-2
CASRKDRVLNYGYTF
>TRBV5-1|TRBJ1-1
CASSDGHNTEAFF
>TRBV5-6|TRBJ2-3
CASSPRGSGATDTQYF
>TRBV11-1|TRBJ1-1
CASSRGHGGNTEAFF
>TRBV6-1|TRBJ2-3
CASSEFEGATSDTQYF
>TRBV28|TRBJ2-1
CASDGVQSNEQFF
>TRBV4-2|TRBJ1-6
CASSQVVSARVDSPLHF
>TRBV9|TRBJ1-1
CASSSGQNTEAFF
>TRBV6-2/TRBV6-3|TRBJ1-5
CASRKGTGEWEPQHF
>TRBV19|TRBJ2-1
CASSRRTGSVYNEQFF
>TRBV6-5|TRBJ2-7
CASSYSKGGMGEQYF
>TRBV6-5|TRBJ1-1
CASSYSWRGPNSNTEAFF
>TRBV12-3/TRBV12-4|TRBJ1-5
CASSLRTAGQPQHF
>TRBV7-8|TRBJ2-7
CASSLTERDEQYF
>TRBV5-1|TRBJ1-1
CASSLAGLETEAFF
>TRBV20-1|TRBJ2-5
CSALAQETQYF
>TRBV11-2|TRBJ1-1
CASSPYRVNTEAFF
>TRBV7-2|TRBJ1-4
CASSQGTGAKEKLFF
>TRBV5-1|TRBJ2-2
CASSWGTGDTGELFF
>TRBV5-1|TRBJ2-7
CASTRSSGRTEQYF
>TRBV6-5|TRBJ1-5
CASSYDLGTNVNQPQHF
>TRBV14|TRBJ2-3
CASSLLQGQSTDTQYF
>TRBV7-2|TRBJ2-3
CASSPRVAGGRGTQYF
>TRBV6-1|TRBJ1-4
CASSASTNEKLFF
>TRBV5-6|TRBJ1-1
CASSPRQQREAFF
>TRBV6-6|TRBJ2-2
CASSYLDSGELFF
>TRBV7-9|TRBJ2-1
CASSLDTYNEQFF
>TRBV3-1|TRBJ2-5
CASSQDVGARVTQYF
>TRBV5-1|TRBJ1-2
CASSLMAGYGYTF